The entry that follows covers one TCR beta chain sequence. This specimen belongs to a study of patients and donors after allogeneic stem cell transplantation. V was pared by 3 bases and J by 4 bases, with 6 bases of the junction left unmatched. The germline gives CDR1 SGHRS, CDR2 YFSETQ. The CDR3 is made up of 15 amino acids. Via MiXCR, TCRdb re-called the RT-PCR reads, giving one row per CDR3 protein. Of 920,000 or so distinct CDR3 sequences listed, about a sixth are singletons. This chain links TRBV5-1 with TRBJ1-1; 10 nucleotides agree with TRBD1. The sequenced material came from blood, either unsorted or a sorted T cell fraction (not recorded which). The clonotype originates from a human donor who was either an allogeneic HSCT recipient or a stem cell or donor lymphocyte infusion donor (not recorded which). It is not recorded whose cells these are; they may come from a transplant donor. In DNA, the CDR3 is TGCGCCAGCAGCTCGACAGGGGGCTTGGCCACTGAAGCTTTCTTT. Translation gives CASSSTGGLATEAFF.